This T cell receptor (beta chain) appears in the sequencing data of a study of blood T cell repertoires in COVID-19. The V and J ends lost 4 bases and 8 bases respectively, with 16 bases between them. The CDR3 length is 14 residues. The germline V gene has CDR1 SGHNT and CDR2 YYREEE (reference sequence). TCRdb keeps only in-frame clones here, not all; method: immunoSEQ multiplex PCR. The sample lists about 500,000 clones, approximately 89% occurring once. The source of this sequence is a man between 18 and 29 years old with COVID-19, enrolled during active disease. The material sequenced was peripheral blood. This chain links TRBV5-4 with TRBJ1-5; D call uncertain. Here the CDR3 reads CASSQDGEGKPQHF. The CDR3 DNA reads as TGTGCCAGCAGCCAGGACGGGGAAGGGAAGCCCCAGCATTTT.